One T cell receptor beta chain is described in this entry. Its matching antigen is unknown. The data derive from a study of post-analysis software for immune sequencing data. Regarding the study as a whole: Patients used about five TRBV segments, including TRBV5-6, TRBV5-1 and TRBV20-1, more often than controls. Controls significantly exceeded multiple sclerosis patients in normalized Chao1 diversity.

Sequencing libraries made from TCR beta cDNA carried unique molecular identifiers. TCRdb used MiXCR to reprocess the PCR reads, holding one entry per CDR3 protein. The table lists 650,000 to 900,000 distinct CDR3 sequences, 46% of them singletons. CDR1 and CDR2 from the germline V gene are DFQATT and SNEGSKA (reference sequence). The CDR3 spans 13 residues. V was pared by 3 bases and J by 4 bases, with 12 bases between. The receptor was derived from a girl aged 5 to 17 with multiple sclerosis. The sequencing input was blood. The gene calls are TRBV20-1 and TRBJ2-5, with D tentatively TRBD1 (5 bases). The CDR3 region has the DNA TGCAGTGCTAGTCCGGGCAGGGTAGAGACCCAGTACTTC. It codes for CSASPGRVETQYF.